This T cell receptor (beta chain) was captured by sequencing in a study of blood T cell repertoires in COVID-19. Original handling: The authors estimated nucleated cell counts from reference gene primer amplification. The method was immunoSEQ multiplex PCR; TCRdb's version includes in-frame clones alone and lacks a portion of them. D and trimming were read from the DNA, whereas the V and J calls and clone size are those reported in that table. The data show about 68,000 clones, with over 75% seen just once and roughly 2.4% held by the top ten. The V gene's germline CDR1 is LNHNV and CDR2 YYDKDF (reference sequence). Trimming shortened V by 0 bases and J by 1 base, and 6 bases separated the two germline ends. The CDR3 loop spans 15 amino acids.

What was sequenced was peripheral blood. The J gene is TRBJ1-4, the V gene TRBV15; no clear D. The receptor was isolated from a human donor in a cohort sampled during active COVID-19. The CDR3 is CATSRDRGTNEKLFF. The CDR3 nucleotides are TGTGCCACCAGCAGAGATCGGGGAACTAATGAAAAACTGTTTTTT.